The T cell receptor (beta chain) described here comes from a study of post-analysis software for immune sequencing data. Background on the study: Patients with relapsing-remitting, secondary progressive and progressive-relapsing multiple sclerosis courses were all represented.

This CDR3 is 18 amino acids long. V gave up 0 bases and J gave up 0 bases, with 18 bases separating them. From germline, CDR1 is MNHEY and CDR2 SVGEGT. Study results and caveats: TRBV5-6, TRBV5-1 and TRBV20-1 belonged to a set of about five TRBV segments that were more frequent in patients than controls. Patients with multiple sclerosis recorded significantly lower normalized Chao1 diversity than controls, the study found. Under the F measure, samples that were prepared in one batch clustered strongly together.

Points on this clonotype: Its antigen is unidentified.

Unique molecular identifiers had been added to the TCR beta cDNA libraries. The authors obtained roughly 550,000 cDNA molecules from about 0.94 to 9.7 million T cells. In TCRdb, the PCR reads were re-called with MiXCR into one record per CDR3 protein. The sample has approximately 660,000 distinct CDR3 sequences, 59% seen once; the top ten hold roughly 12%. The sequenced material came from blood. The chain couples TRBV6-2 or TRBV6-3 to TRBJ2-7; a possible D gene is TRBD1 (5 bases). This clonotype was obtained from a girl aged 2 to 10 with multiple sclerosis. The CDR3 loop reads CASSYSSPQGFNSYEQYF. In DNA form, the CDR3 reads TGTGCCAGCAGTTACTCAAGTCCTCAGGGATTCAACTCCTACGAGCAGTACTTC.